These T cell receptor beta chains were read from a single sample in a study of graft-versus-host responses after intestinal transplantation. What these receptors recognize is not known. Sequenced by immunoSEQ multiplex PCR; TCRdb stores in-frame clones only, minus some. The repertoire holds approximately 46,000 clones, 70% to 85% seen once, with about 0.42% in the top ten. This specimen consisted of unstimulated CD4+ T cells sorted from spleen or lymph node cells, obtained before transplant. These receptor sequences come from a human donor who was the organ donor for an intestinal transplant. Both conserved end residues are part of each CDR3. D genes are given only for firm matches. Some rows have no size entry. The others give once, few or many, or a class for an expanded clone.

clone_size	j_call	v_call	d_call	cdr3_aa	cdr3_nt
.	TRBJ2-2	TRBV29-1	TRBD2	CSVGFFGGGGFGELFF	TGCAGCGTTGGCTTCTTTGGCGGGGGAGGTTTCGGGGAGCTGTTTTTT
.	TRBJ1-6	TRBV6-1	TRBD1	CASSRGDRYNSPLHF	TGTGCCAGCAGTCGTGGGGACAGATATAATTCACCCCTCCACTTT
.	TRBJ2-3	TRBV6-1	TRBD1	CASSEIVWDRVRTDTQYF	TGTGCCAGCAGTGAAATTGTGTGGGACAGGGTACGCACAGATACGCAGTATTTT
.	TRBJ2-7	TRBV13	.	CASSQTPAYEQYF	TGTGCCAGCAGCCAGACCCCGGCCTACGAGCAGTACTTC
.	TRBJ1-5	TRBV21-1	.	CASSPGGQGDQPQHF	TGTGCCAGCAGTCCAGGGGGACAGGGAGATCAGCCCCAGCATTTT
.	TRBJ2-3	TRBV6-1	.	CASSVTDTQYF	TGTGCCAGCAGTGTGACGGATACGCAGTATTTT
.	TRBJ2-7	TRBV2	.	CASKKTYEQYF	TGTGCCAGCAAAAAAACCTACGAGCAGTACTTC
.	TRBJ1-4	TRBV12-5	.	CASGDWPDRDNEKLFF	TGTGCTAGTGGTGACTGGCCGGACAGAGATAATGAAAAACTGTTTTTT
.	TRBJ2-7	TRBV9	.	CASSVSDRSYEQYF	TGTGCCAGCAGCGTATCTGATAGAAGCTACGAGCAGTACTTC
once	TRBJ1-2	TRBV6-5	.	CASSYRSNYGYTF	TGTGCCAGCAGTTACAGAAGTAACTATGGCTACACCTTC
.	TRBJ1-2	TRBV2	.	CASSEAEAGGASGYTF	TGTGCCAGCAGTGAAGCCGAGGCTGGGGGCGCGAGTGGCTACACCTTC
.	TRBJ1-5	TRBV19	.	CASSIKQGNQPQHF	TGTGCCAGTAGTATAAAACAGGGCAATCAGCCCCAGCATTTT
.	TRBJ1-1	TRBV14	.	CASSQGGGSGKAFF	TGTGCCAGCAGCCAAGGAGGGGGGTCCGGGAAGGCTTTCTTT
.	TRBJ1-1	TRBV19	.	CASRGLRANTEAFF	TGTGCCAGTAGGGGCCTCAGAGCCAACACTGAAGCTTTCTTT
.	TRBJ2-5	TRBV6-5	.	CASSQRTRKETQYF	TGTGCCAGCAGCCAGAGAACCAGGAAAGAGACCCAGTACTTC
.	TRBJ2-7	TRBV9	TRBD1	CASSPGGRGTFYEQYF	TGTGCCAGCAGCCCAGGCGGCAGGGGGACATTCTACGAGCAGTACTTC
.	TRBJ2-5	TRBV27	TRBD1	CASSFRWTGGGAQYF	TGTGCCAGCAGTTTCCGTTGGACAGGGGGCGGGGCCCAGTACTTC
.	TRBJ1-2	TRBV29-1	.	CSVAVVTAPYGYTF	TGCAGCGTTGCCGTAGTAACAGCCCCCTATGGCTACACCTTC
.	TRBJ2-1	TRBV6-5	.	CASSLRPSDEQFF	TGTGCCAGCAGTCTTAGACCATCTGATGAGCAGTTCTTC
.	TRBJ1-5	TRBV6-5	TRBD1	CASRTDRGSQPQHF	TGTGCCAGCAGAACGGACAGGGGTTCCCAGCCCCAGCATTTT
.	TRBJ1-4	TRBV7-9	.	CASSLGWTGEKLFF	TGTGCCAGCAGCTTAGGCTGGACGGGCGAAAAACTGTTTTTT
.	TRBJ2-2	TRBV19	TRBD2	CASSAGTSGSFSNTGELFF	TGTGCCAGTAGTGCTGGGACTAGCGGGAGTTTCTCAAACACCGGGGAGCTGTTTTTT
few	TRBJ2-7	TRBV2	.	CASSGPYEQYF	TGTGCCAGCAGTGGGCCCTACGAGCAGTACTTC
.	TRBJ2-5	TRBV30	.	CAWSALWTATYSQETQYF	TGTGCCTGGAGTGCCCTCTGGACAGCAACATATAGCCAAGAGACCCAGTACTTC
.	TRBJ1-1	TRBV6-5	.	CASSYLSGSEAFF	TGTGCCAGCAGTTACCTCTCAGGATCTGAAGCTTTCTTT
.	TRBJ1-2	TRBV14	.	CASSQWGGRYGYTF	TGTGCCAGCAGCCAGTGGGGGGGGCGTTATGGCTACACCTTC
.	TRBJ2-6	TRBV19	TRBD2	CASSIVIAGAGANVLTF	TGTGCCAGTAGTATAGTGATAGCGGGAGCTGGGGCCAACGTCCTGACTTTC
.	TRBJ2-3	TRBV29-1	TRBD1	CSVTGQRVSDTQYF	TGCAGCGTTACGGGACAGAGAGTTTCAGATACGCAGTATTTT
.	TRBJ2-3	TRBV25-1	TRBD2	CASSAGTNTDTQYF	TGTGCCAGCAGTGCCGGGACTAACACAGATACGCAGTATTTT
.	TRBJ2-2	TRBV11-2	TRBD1	CASSLGGQGVPGELFF	TGTGCCAGCAGCTTAGGTGGACAGGGGGTACCCGGGGAGCTGTTTTTT
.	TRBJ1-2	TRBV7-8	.	CASSPAVDRTLPYGYTF	TGTGCCAGCAGCCCTGCCGTTGACAGAACGCTCCCCTATGGCTACACCTTC
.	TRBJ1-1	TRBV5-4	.	CASSLAANTEAFF	TGTGCCAGCAGCTTGGCAGCTAACACTGAAGCTTTCTTT
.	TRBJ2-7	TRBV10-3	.	CAISVDRSYEQYF	TGTGCCATCAGTGTAGACCGATCCTACGAGCAGTACTTC
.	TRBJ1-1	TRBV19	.	CASSIQGLGNTEAFF	TGTGCCAGTAGTATCCAGGGGTTAGGGAACACTGAAGCTTTCTTT
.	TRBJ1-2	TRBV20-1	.	CSALTTWGYTF	TGCAGTGCCCTCACTACCTGGGGCTACACCTTC
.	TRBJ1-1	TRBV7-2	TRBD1	CASSRGQRPEAFF	TGTGCCAGCAGCCGGGGACAGAGGCCTGAAGCTTTCTTT